This passage covers 24 T cell receptor beta chains from one sample sequenced in a study of OX40 agonist ivuxolimab in advanced cancers. Some clones are missing from TCRdb's copy, which holds only in-frame ones; the method was immunoSEQ multiplex PCR. This sample has about 37,000 clones, with roughly 89% found just once. This material consisted of CD4+ or CD8+ T cells sorted from blood, taken in a trial of the OX40 agonist ivuxolimab. The receptors shown here come from an adult with an advanced solid tumor such as melanoma, head and neck, liver or kidney cancer.

V is TRBV5-5 and J is TRBJ1-2, with D possibly matching TRBD1 (6 bases). From germline, CDR1 is SGHKS and CDR2 YYEKEE (reference sequence). This CDR3 is 15 amino acids long. With 4 bases removed from V and 2 bases from J, the gap between germline ends came to 15 bases. CDR3 sequence (DNA): TGTGCCAGCAGCCGGGACATACGAGGGAACTATGGCTACACCTTC. The encoded protein is CASSRDIRGNYGYTF.

The table lists this clone with a count of one. The chain couples TRBV18 to TRBJ2-1; no reliable D call. Trimming pared 5 bases from V and 6 bases from J, leaving 11 bases between. Looked up from germline, CDR1 is KGHSH and CDR2 is LQKENI. This CDR3 is 13 amino acids long. The CDR3 nucleotides read TGTGCCAGCTCATCCCGACGGTCCAATGAGCAGTTCTTC. Translating it yields CASSSRRSNEQFF.

The V and J genes are TRBV28 and TRBJ1-1; the D gene is possibly TRBD1 (5 bases). Trimming stripped 6 bases from V and 3 bases from J, with 11 bases between. Germline CDR1 MDHEN, CDR2 SYDVKM. CDR3 length equals 13 residues. In DNA form, the CDR3 reads TGTGCCAGCAGACAAACGGGGGACACTGAAGCTTTCTTT. It is translated as CASRQTGDTEAFF.

As DNA, the CDR3 is TGTGCCAGCAGCCCTGGTCCAGGACGCTCCTACAATGAGCAGTTCTTC. Protein product: CASSPGPGRSYNEQFF. The rearrangement uses TRBV14 and TRBJ2-1; D is unclear. V shed 4 bases and J shed 0 bases, with 13 bases lying between them. This CDR3 spans 16 amino acids. Germline V gene lookup returns CDR1 SGHDN and CDR2 FVKESK.

V usage is TRBV19 and J usage is TRBJ2-3; no clear D. With 7 bases removed from V and 4 bases from J, the gap between germline ends came to 15 bases. Germline-derived CDR1 and CDR2 are LNHDA and SQIVND (reference sequence). The CDR3 has 14 amino acids. This CDR3 is CASNPYPAADTQYF. CDR3 bases: TGTGCCAGTAACCCCTATCCGGCGGCAGATACGCAGTATTTT.

The chain joins TRBV5-1 to TRBJ1-4; D remains unclear. Trimming left V 4 bases short and J 7 bases short, with 14 bases between. CDR1 SGHRS and CDR2 YFSETQ come from the germline V gene. The CDR3 totals 14 residues. CDR3 bases: TGCGCCAGCAGCCGATTTGGTGGGCCTGAAAAACTGTTTTTT. Translated, it gives CASSRFGGPEKLFF.

This clone was seen only once. The chain joins TRBV11-2 to TRBJ2-7; possible D gene TRBD1, 6 bases. The V end lost 5 bases, the J end lost 5 bases, and 19 bases lay between the germline ends. Looked up from germline, CDR1 is SGHAT and CDR2 is FQNNGV. This CDR3 is 15 amino acids long. The CDR3 DNA reads TGTGCCAGCAGCCCTCGAGTGGGGGCTAAAAACGAGCAGTACTTC. Protein product: CASSPRVGAKNEQYF.

The table lists this clone with a count of one. The chain couples TRBV28 to TRBJ2-1; D is ambiguous. CDR1 and CDR2 from the germline V gene are MDHEN and SYDVKM. The CDR3 spans 17 residues. Deletions cut 4 bases from V and 2 bases from J, with 18 bases between. In nucleotides, the CDR3 is TGTGCCAGCAGTTCCGGAAAGGGTAGGTCCCCCTACAATGAGCAGTTCTTC. It encodes CASSSGKGRSPYNEQFF.

V usage is TRBV21-1 and J usage is TRBJ2-7; the D call TRBD2 from the table was never checked on the DNA. TRBV21-1 is a pseudogene segment. The CDR3 length is 13 residues. The CDR3 region has the DNA TGTGCCAGCAGCAATCTGAGGTCCTACGAGCAGTACTTC. This sequence encodes CASSNLRSYEQYF.

The J gene is TRBJ2-5, the V gene TRBV2; D remains ambiguous. The CDR3 covers 14 residues. The V end lost 1 base, the J end lost 1 base, and 7 bases lay between the germline ends. Germline V gene sequence: CDR1 SNHLY, CDR2 FYNNEI. The CDR3 sequence is CASSEGGSQETQYF. As DNA, the CDR3 is TGTGCCAGCAGTGAAGGGGGAAGCCAAGAGACCCAGTACTTC. Full variable domain (remainder filled in from reference TRBV2 and TRBJ2-5): EPEVTQTPSHQVTQMGQEVILRCVPISNHLYFYWYRQILGQKVEFLVSFYNNEISEKSEIFDDQFSVERPDGSNFTLKIRSTKLEDSAMYFCASSEGGSQETQYFGPGTRLLVL.

V is TRBV2 and J is TRBJ2-2; 7 nucleotides align to TRBD2. This CDR3 has 14 amino acids. V shed 7 bases and J 1 base; nucleotides not matched to a gene: 3. Germline V gene lookup returns CDR1 SNHLY and CDR2 FYNNEI. The CDR3 bases are TGTGCCAGCAAGGCGGGGGAGAACACCGGGGAGCTGTTTTTT. As protein: CASKAGENTGELFF.

The chain carries TRBV6-6 and TRBJ2-5; 8 bases line up with TRBD1. The CDR3 consists of 15 residues. After removal of 6 bases from V and 1 base from J, the junction contained 7 bases not matched to a gene. The germline V gene encodes CDR1 MNHNY and CDR2 SVGAGI (reference sequence). The CDR3: CASRPRTGLQETQYF. The CDR3 coding sequence is TGTGCCAGCAGACCCCGGACAGGGCTCCAAGAGACCCAGTACTTC.

The chain joins TRBV7-9 to TRBJ1-1; a possible D gene is TRBD1 (6 bases). This CDR3 contains 13 residues. Germline loops: CDR1 SEHNR, CDR2 FQNEAQ (reference sequence). Trimming left V 1 base short and J 6 bases short, with 9 bases between. CDR3 nucleotides: TGTGCCAGCAGCTTAGAGGGGGGCTCTGAAGCTTTCTTT. Its protein is CASSLEGGSEAFF.

The chain links TRBV7-3 to TRBJ2-2; D ambiguous. CDR1 SGHTA and CDR2 FQGTGA come from the germline V gene. The CDR3 runs 14 residues. The V gene lost 2 bases and the J gene lost 8 bases, with 12 bases spanning the gap. In DNA form, the CDR3 reads TGTGCCAGCAGCTTAGAATTCGGGTCTGGGGAGCTGTTTTTT. This codes for CASSLEFGSGELFF.

The chain has TRBV25-1 and TRBJ1-2, with D maybe TRBD1 (6 bases). CDR1 MGHDK and CDR2 SYGVNS come from the germline V gene. V was clipped by 1 base and J by 11 bases, with 17 bases between them. The CDR3 is 14 amino acids. CDR3 sequence: CASSESRGGDPYTF. In DNA, the CDR3 is TGTGCCAGCAGTGAATCCCGAGGGGGGGACCCATACACCTTC.

The rearrangement uses TRBV21-1 and TRBJ1-1. TRBV21-1 is flagged as a pseudogene. The CDR3 loop spans 16 amino acids. CDR3: CASSFDLATQFTEAFF. The CDR3, as DNA: TGTGCCAGCAGTTTTGATTTAGCTACACAATTCACTGAAGCTTTCTTT.

The rearrangement links TRBV6-5 to TRBJ1-1; TRBD1 aligns across 8 bases. J was trimmed by 11 bases and V by 6 bases; bases with no gene match: 14. CDR3 size: 14 residues. Germline CDR1 MNHEY, CDR2 SVGAGI. DNA of the CDR3: TGTGCCAGCAGAAAGGGGACAGGCCAGTCGGCGGCTTTCTTT. Translation gives CASRKGTGQSAAFF.

The genes are TRBV7-2 and TRBJ2-3, with 9 bases matching TRBD2. Germline-derived CDR1 and CDR2 are SGHTA and FQGNSA. The CDR3 contains 16 residues. V shed 5 bases and J 0 bases; nucleotides not matched to a gene: 6. The CDR3 DNA sequence: TGTGCCAGCAGCAGTAGCGGGGGATGGAGCACAGATACGCAGTATTTT. Protein product: CASSSSGGWSTDTQYF.

This clone has just one count. J is TRBJ1-4 and V is TRBV7-9; no firm D call. V was trimmed by 1 base and J by 7 bases, leaving 10 bases between them. CDR3 length equals 14 residues. Per germline, CDR1 SEHNR and CDR2 FQNEAQ (reference sequence). The CDR3 nucleotides read TGTGCCAGCAGCTTAGAGTGGTCGGGTGAAAAACTGTTTTTT. Translated: CASSLEWSGEKLFF.

In the case of this clone: An end of the junction differs from the germline gene, which may be a read error. This chain connects TRBV7-9 to TRBJ1-1; D not certain. CDR3 size: 11 residues. Germline V gene lookup returns CDR1 SEHNR and CDR2 FQNEAQ (reference sequence). CDR3 residues: CAGRMNTEAFF. The CDR3 nucleotides are TGTGCCGGCAGAATGAACACTGAAGCTTTCTTT. The entire variable domain, with the rest obtained from reference TRBV7-9 and TRBJ1-1, is as follows: DTGVSQNPRHKITKRGQNVTFRCDPISEHNRLYWYRQTLGQGPEFLTYFQNEAQLEKSRLLSDRFSAERPKGSFSTLEIQRTEQGDSAMYLCAGRMNTEAFFGQGTRLTVV.

J is TRBJ1-2 and V is TRBV7-9; no reliable D call. Germline V gives CDR1 SEHNR, CDR2 FQNEAQ (reference sequence). Trimming took off 6 bases at V and 2 bases at J, with 16 bases between the two ends. This CDR3 has 15 residues. The CDR3 region has the DNA TGTGCCAGCAGTCCCCTCGGGGAGGGAAACTATGGCTACACCTTC. Translating it yields CASSPLGEGNYGYTF.

The rearrangement links TRBV15 to TRBJ2-7; D is perhaps TRBD1 (6 bases). There are 14 residues in the CDR3. V was trimmed by 1 base and J by 6 bases, leaving 13 bases between them. The germline gives CDR1 LNHNV, CDR2 YYDKDF (reference sequence). The CDR3 DNA reads TGTGCCACCAGCAGAGTGGGACGAGGGGGCGAGCAGTACTTC. It encodes CATSRVGRGGEQYF.

The chain employs TRBV7-9 and TRBJ1-2; D perhaps matches TRBD1 (5 bases). CDR1 and CDR2 (germline): SEHNR, FQNEAQ (reference sequence). Trimming removed 3 bases at V and 7 bases at J, with 12 bases between. The CDR3 runs to 13 residues. The CDR3 region has the DNA TGTGCCAGCAGCTTCGGGGGAATAGCTGGCTACACCTTC. This gives the protein CASSFGGIAGYTF. Complete variable domain (other parts from reference TRBV7-9 and TRBJ1-2): DTGVSQNPRHKITKRGQNVTFRCDPISEHNRLYWYRQTLGQGPEFLTYFQNEAQLEKSRLLSDRFSAERPKGSFSTLEIQRTEQGDSAMYLCASSFGGIAGYTFGSGTRLTVV.

J is TRBJ1-1 and V is TRBV25-1; no clear D. This CDR3 has 13 amino acids. Trimming pared 1 base from V and 5 bases from J, leaving 8 bases between. Germline CDR1 is MGHDK and CDR2 is SYGVNS. The CDR3 sequence is CASSEFGRTEAFF. The CDR3 region has the DNA TGTGCCAGCAGTGAATTCGGGAGGACTGAAGCTTTCTTT.